This T cell receptor (beta chain) was captured in a study of CD8 T cells in ankylosing spondylitis. Library preparation for TCR beta used quantitative 5'-RACE with molecular barcodes. MiXCR was run by TCRdb on the 5' RACE reads, yielding one entry per CDR3 protein. Among approximately 440,000 distinct CDR3 sequences listed, under 20% were seen once. The CDR3 consists of 15 residues. The V segment lost 4 bases and the J segment 7 bases; nucleotides outside the gene matches: 8. As concerns this clonotype: Its antigen is not known.

Whole-study results and caveats: With a CD8+ phenotype, disease-linked clones were relatively rare in peripheral blood. Disease-linked clones reportedly concentrated significantly in matched ankylosing spondylitis synovial fluid. About eight highly homologous variants made up a TCR beta motif that seemed to typify ankylosing spondylitis blood.

The TCR comes from a male donor with ankylosing spondylitis. Material: blood, either unsorted or a sorted T cell fraction (not recorded which). This chain links TRBV12-3 or TRBV12-4 with TRBJ2-1, with 9 bases matching TRBD1. CDR3 sequence (DNA): TGTGCCAGCAGTTCTACAGGGGGCGATGGTAATGAGCAGTTCTTC. It codes for CASSSTGGDGNEQFF.